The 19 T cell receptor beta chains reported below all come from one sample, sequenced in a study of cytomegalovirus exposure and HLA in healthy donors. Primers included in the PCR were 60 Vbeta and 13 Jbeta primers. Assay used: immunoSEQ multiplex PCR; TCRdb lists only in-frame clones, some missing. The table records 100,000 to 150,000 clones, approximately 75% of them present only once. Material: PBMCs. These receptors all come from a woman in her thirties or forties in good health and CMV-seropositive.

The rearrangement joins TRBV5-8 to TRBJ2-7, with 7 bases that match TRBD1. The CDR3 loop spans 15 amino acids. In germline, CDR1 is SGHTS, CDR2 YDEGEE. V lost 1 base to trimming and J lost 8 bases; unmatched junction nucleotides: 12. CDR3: CASSLPDGTAPKQYF. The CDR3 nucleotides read TGTGCCAGCAGCTTGCCGGACGGGACAGCTCCGAAGCAGTACTTC.

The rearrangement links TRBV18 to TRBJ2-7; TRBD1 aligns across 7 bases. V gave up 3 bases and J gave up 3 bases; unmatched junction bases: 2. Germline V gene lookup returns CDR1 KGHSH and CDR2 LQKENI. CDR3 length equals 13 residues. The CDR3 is CASSPGQVYEQYF. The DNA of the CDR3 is TGTGCCAGCTCACCCGGACAGGTCTACGAGCAGTACTTC.

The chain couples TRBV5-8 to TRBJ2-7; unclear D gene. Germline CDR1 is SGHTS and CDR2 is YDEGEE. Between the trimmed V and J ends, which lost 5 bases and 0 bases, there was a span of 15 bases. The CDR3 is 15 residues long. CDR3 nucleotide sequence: TGTGCCAGCAGAGAAAACGGCGGCAGCTCCTACGAGCAGTACTTC. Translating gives CASRENGGSSYEQYF.

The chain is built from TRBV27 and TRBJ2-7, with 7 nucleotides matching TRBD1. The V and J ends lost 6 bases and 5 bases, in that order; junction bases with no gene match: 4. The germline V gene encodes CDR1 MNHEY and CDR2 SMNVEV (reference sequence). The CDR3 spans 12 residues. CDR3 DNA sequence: TGTGCCAGCAGCCCGACAGGGAACGAGCAGTACTTC. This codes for CASSPTGNEQYF.

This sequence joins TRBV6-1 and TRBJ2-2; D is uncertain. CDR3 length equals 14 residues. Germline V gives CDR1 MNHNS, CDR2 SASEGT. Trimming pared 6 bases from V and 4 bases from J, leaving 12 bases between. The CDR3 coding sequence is TGTGCCAGCAGCCTAGAATCCCTCACCGGGGAGCTGTTTTTT. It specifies CASSLESLTGELFF.

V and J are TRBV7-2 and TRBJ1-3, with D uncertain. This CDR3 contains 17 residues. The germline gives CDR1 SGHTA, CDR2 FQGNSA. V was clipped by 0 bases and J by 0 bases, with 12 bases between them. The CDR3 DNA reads TGTGCCAGCAGCTTAGCGTCTCCAAAGAGCTCTGGAAACACCATATATTTT. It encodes CASSLASPKSSGNTIYF.

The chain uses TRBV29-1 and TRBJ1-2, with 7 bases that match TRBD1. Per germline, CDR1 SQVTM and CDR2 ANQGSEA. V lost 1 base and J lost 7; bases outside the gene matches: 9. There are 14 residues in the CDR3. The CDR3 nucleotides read TGCAGCGTTGAAGGGGGTATAGGGGGCAGTGGCTACACCTTC. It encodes CSVEGGIGGSGYTF.

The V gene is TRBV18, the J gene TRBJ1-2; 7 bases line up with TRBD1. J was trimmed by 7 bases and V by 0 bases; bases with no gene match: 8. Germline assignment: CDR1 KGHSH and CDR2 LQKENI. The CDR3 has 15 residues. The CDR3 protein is CASSPPDNRGGGYTF. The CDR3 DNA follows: TGTGCCAGCTCACCACCGGATAACAGGGGCGGTGGCTACACCTTC.

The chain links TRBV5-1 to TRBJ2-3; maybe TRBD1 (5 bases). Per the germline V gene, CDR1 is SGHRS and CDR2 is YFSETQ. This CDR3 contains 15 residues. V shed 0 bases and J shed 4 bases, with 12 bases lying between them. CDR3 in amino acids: CASSLDGARADTQYF. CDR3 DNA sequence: TGCGCCAGCAGCTTGGATGGGGCTCGGGCAGATACGCAGTATTTT.

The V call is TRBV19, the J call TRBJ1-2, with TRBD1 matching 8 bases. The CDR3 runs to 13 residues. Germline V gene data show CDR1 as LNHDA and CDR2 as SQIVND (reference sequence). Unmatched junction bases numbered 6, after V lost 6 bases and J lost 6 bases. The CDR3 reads CASSSTGVNGYTF. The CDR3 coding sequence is TGTGCCAGTAGCTCGACAGGGGTCAATGGCTACACCTTC. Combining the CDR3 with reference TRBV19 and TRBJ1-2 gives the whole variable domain DGGITQSPKYLFRKEGQNVTLSCEQNLNHDAMYWYRQDPGQGLRLIYYSQIVNDFQKGDIAEGYSVSREKKESFPLTVTSAQKNPTAFYLCASSSTGVNGYTFGSGTRLTVV.

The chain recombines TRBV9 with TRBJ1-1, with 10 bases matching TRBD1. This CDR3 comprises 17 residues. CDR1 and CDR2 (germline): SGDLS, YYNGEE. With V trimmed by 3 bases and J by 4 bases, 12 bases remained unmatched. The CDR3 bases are TGTGCCAGCAGCGCAACCGGGACAGGGGCCTTGAGCACTGAAGCTTTCTTT. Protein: CASSATGTGALSTEAFF.

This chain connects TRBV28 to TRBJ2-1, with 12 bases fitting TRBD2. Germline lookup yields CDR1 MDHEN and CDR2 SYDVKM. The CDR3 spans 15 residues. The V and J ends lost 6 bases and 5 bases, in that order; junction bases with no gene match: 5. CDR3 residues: CASRPGLAGNNEQFF. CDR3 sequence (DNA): TGTGCCAGCAGGCCCGGACTAGCGGGGAACAATGAGCAGTTCTTC.

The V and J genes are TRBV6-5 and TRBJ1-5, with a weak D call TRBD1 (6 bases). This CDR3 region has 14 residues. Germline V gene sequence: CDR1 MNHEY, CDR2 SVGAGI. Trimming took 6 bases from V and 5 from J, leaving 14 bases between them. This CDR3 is CASSPDRPYQPQHF. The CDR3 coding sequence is TGTGCCAGCAGCCCAGACAGGCCCTATCAGCCCCAGCATTTT.

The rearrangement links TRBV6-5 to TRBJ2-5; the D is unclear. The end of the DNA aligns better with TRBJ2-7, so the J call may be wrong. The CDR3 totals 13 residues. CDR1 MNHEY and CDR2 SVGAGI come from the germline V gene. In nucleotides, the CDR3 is TGTGCCAGCAGCATAAACCTAAACTACGAGCAGTACTTC. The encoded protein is CASSINLNYEQYF.

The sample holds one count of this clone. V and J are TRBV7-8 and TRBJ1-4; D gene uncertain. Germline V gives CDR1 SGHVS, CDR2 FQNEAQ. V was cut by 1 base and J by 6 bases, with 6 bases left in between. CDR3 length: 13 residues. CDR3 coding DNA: TGTGCCAGCAGCTTAGGTGTAGATGAAAAACTGTTTTTT. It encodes CASSLGVDEKLFF.

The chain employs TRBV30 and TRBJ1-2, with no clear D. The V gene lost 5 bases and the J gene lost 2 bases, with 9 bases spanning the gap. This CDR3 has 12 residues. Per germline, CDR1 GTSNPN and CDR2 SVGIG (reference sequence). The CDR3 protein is CAWVGRNYGYTF. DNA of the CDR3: TGTGCCTGGGTAGGCAGGAACTATGGCTACACCTTC.

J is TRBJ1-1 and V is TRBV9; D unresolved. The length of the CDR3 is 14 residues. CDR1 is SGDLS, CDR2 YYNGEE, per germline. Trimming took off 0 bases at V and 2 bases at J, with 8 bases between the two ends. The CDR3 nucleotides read TGTGCCAGCAGCGTAGGTTCAGTTAACACTGAAGCTTTCTTT. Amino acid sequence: CASSVGSVNTEAFF.

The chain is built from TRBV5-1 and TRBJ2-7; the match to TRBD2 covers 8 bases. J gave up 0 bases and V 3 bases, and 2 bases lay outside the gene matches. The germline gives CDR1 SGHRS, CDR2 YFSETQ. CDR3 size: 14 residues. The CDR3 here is CASSSGLDSYEQYF. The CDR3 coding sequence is TGCGCCAGCAGCTCGGGACTAGACTCCTACGAGCAGTACTTC.

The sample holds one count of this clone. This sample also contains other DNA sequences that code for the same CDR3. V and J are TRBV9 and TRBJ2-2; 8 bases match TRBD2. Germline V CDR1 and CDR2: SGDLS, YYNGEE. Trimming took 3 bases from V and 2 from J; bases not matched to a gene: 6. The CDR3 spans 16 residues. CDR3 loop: CASSGSGGANTGELFF. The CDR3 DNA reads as TGTGCCAGCAGCGGGAGCGGGGGAGCAAACACCGGGGAGCTGTTTTTT.